Included here is one T cell receptor (beta chain) sequence, with context. The antigen it binds to is not known. No base-level quality is on record; no much larger clone is a single base apart. The junction shows trimming of 1 base on V and 2 bases on J, plus 12 bases between the germline ends. CDR1 and CDR2, per the germline V gene (reference sequence), are MNHNY and SVGAGI. Including cysteine and phenylalanine, the CDR3 has 15 amino acids. Only the CDR3 DNA is retained, 45 bases long and in frame from the first base. The data originate from a study of OX40 agonist ivuxolimab in advanced cancers. Study-level background: Ivuxolimab, which targeted the costimulatory receptor OX40 (CD134), was an agonistic, fully human IgG2 monoclonal antibody. The monotherapy dose-escalation portion (N ≈ 50 patients) of the phase I ivuxolimab trial is reported in the paper. Of the roughly 51 dose-escalation patients, hepatocellular carcinoma was present in about 19, melanoma in roughly 15, renal cell carcinoma in 9 and head and neck cancer in 9. The point of sequencing TCRbeta in the periphery was to test whether ivuxolimab changed TCR sequence diversity and drove clonal T-cell expansion. Partial responses occurred in three dose-escalation patients, of whom one had hepatocellular carcinoma and two had cutaneous melanoma. A male proportion of 82.7% and a mean age of 60 years, ranging from roughly 20 to 80, were recorded for the dose-escalation cohort. Intravenous ivuxolimab was administered to patients every 2 weeks at six dose levels: 0.01, 0.1, 0.3, 1.5, 3 and 10 mg/kg. Prior anti-PD-1, anti-PD-L1 or anti-CTLA-4 therapy was permitted, and checkpoint inhibitors had been received by about 37% of dose-escalation patients. What the research found in general, with its limitations: Low levels of normalized T-cell clonal expansion were also seen in some patients who did not respond. After ivuxolimab, more expanded clones were found on average in CD8+ T cells than in CD4+ T cells. At doses of 0.1 to 3.0 mg/kg, clonal expansion of both CD4+ and CD8+ blood T cells was observed from baseline to week 6. In the 0.1-3.0 mg/kg groups, partial responders were among the patients with the lowest normalized peripheral clonal expansion, particularly in CD8+ T cells. Antigen specificity was not determined for the clonally expanded peripheral T cells.

For sequencing of the TCRbeta CDR3 region, genomic DNA was extracted from the sorted cells. The immunoSEQ Assay was used for sequencing of TCRbeta CDR3 regions. TCRdb provides this immuneACCESS table in a form limited to in-frame rearrangements. Some clones are lacking; in checked studies, under half of them reflect an unresolved V gene, and why the rest are absent is not known. Across this sample there are 60,000 or so clones, with around 92% seen only once. Around 25% of the sample comes from the top ten. Patients with a history of autoimmune disease or receiving systemic immunosuppression were excluded from the trial. Peripheral blood for TCR sequencing was collected from all dose cohorts at baseline, on cycle 4 day 1, and on cycle 7 day 1. The samples were drawn from a first-in-human, open-label, multicenter phase I dose-escalation trial of ivuxolimab. Adults with locally advanced or metastatic melanoma, renal cell carcinoma, hepatocellular carcinoma or head and neck squamous cell carcinoma were enrolled in the trial. Before TCR sequencing, CD4+ T cells and CD8+ T cells were sorted from peripheral blood as separate populations.

The chain is made from TRBV6-6 and TRBJ2-7; perhaps TRBD2 is the D gene, with 5 bases matching. The material was CD4+ or CD8+ T cells sorted from blood, obtained in a trial of the OX40 agonist ivuxolimab. The TCR comes from an adult with an advanced solid tumor such as melanoma, head and neck, liver or kidney cancer. The nucleotide sequence reads TGTGCCAGCAGTTACTGGAGGCCGCCCGCCTACGAGCAGTACTTC. Its amino acids are CASSYWRPPAYEQYF.